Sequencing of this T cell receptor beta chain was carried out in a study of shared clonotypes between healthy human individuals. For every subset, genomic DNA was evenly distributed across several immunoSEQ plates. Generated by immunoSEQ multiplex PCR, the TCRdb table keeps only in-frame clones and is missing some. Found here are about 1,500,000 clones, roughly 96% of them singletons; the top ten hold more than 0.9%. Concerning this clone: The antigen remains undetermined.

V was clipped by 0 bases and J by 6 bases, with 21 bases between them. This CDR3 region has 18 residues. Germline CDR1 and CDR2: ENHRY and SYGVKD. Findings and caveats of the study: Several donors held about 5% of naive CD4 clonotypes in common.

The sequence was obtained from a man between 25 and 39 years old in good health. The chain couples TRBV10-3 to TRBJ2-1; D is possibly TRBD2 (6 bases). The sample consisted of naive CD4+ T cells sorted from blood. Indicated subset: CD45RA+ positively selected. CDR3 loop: CAISESGPTSSKLNEQFF. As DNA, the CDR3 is TGTGCCATCAGTGAGTCGGGACCCACTAGCAGCAAGCTCAATGAGCAGTTCTTC.